A single sample is the source of the 4 T cell receptor beta chains below, sequenced in a study of cytomegalovirus exposure and HLA in healthy donors. The PCR ran on 60 Vbeta and 13 Jbeta primers. The repertoire was sequenced with immunoSEQ multiplex PCR; TCRdb's copy has only in-frame clones and lacks some. The table lists tens of thousands of clones, 60% to 70% of them singletons, with around 6.6% in the top ten. Sequenced: PBMCs. Receptors were obtained from a woman under 40 in good health and CMV-seronegative.

CDR3 sequence (DNA): TGTGCCAGCAGTCACAGGTCTCCAGCGCAGTATTTT. It specifies CASSHRSPAQYF. The chain recombines TRBV25-1 with TRBJ2-3; D might be TRBD1 (5 bases). This CDR3 has 12 amino acids. Trimming took off 5 bases at V and 10 bases at J, with 13 bases between the two ends. Germline CDR1 and CDR2: MGHDK and SYGVNS.

The genes are TRBV5-1 and TRBJ2-7; D is ambiguous. Deletions cut 2 bases from V and 3 bases from J, with 15 bases between. The germline V gene has CDR1 SGHRS and CDR2 YFSETQ. The CDR3 sequence is 15 residues long. The CDR3 DNA is TGCGCCAGCAGCTTATTCTCAGGTGAAATCTACGAGCAGTACTTC. It codes for CASSLFSGEIYEQYF. Based on the CDR3 plus reference TRBV5-1 and TRBJ2-7, the full variable domain is KAGVTQTPRYLIKTRGQQVTLSCSPISGHRSVSWYQQTPGQGLQFLFEYFSETQRNKGNFPGRFSGRQFSNSRSEMNVSTLELGDSALYLCASSLFSGEIYEQYFGPGTRLTVT.

This chain uses TRBV6-6 with TRBJ1-2; D is perhaps TRBD1 (6 bases). Trimming pared 7 bases from V and 4 bases from J, leaving 22 bases between. Germline CDR1 is MNHNY and CDR2 is SVGAGI (reference sequence). This CDR3 has 16 amino acids. Here the CDR3 reads CASKHTGSLVGYGYTF. CDR3 nucleotide sequence: TGTGCCAGCAAACATACAGGGAGCCTTGTAGGCTATGGCTACACCTTC.

The genes are TRBV6-5 and TRBJ1-1, with a weak D call TRBD1 (5 bases). Germline loops: CDR1 MNHEY, CDR2 SVGAGI. Trimming removed 6 bases from V and 3 bases from J, with 17 bases in between. The CDR3 length is 15 residues. CDR3 sequence (DNA): TGTGCCAGCAGGGGTGACAGAGGTTGGGACACTGAAGCTTTCTTT. It is translated as CASRGDRGWDTEAFF.